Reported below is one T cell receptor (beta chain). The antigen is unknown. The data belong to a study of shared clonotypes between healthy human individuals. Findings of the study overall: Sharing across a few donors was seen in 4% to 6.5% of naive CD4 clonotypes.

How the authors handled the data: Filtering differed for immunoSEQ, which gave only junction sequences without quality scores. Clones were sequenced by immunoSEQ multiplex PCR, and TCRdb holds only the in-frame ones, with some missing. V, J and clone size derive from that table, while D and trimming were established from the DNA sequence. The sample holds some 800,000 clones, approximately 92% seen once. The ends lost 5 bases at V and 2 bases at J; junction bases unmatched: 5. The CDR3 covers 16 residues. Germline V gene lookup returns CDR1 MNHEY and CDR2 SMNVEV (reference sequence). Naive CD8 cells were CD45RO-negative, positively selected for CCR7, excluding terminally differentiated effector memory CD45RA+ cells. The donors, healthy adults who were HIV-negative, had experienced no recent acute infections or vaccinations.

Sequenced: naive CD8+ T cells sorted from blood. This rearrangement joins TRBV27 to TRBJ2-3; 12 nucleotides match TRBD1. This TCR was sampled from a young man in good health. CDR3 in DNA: TGTGCCAGCAGTATCCGGGACAGGGGGCTCACAGATACGCAGTATTTT. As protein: CASSIRDRGLTDTQYF.